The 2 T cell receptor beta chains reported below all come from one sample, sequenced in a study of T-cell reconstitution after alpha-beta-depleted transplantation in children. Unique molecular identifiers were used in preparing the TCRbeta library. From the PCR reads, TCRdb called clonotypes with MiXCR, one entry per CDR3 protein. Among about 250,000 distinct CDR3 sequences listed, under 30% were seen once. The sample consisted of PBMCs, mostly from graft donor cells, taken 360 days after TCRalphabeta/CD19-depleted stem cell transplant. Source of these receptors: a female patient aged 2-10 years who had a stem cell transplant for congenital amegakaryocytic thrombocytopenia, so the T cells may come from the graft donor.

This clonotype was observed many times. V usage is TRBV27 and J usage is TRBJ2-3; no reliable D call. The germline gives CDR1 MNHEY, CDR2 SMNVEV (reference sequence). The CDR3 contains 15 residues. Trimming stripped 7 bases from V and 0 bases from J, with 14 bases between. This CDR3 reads CASTHDLSSTDTQYF. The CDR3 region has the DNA TGTGCCAGCACCCATGACTTGTCTAGCACAGATACGCAGTATTTT.

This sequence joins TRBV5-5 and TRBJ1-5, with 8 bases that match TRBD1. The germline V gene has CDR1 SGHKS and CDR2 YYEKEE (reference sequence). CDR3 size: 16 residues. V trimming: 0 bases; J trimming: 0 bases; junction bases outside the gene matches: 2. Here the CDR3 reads CASSLGTGYSNQPQHF. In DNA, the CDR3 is TGTGCCAGCAGCTTGGGGACAGGGTATAGCAATCAGCCCCAGCATTTT.